These T cell receptor beta chains were read from a single sample in a study of response to subunit inactivated influenza vaccine. Using its own MiXCR run on the RT-PCR reads, TCRdb lists one record per CDR3 protein. The sample contains about 500,000 distinct CDR3 sequences, approximately 15% of which appear only once. The material was CD4+ T cells sorted from PBMCs, obtained roughly 24 months after vaccination. These TCRs come from a man between 50 and 69 years old who received an inactivated influenza vaccine. CDR3s include the opening cysteine and the closing phenylalanine or tryptophan. A D gene is named only where the DNA matches it firmly. Clone size appears in some rows only: once, few, many, or a class for an expanded clone.

v_gene: TRBV28
len: 16
j_gene: TRBJ1-5
d_gene: -
abundance: few
CDR3aa: CASSFQSQGRNQPQHF
CDR3nt: TGTGCCAGCAGTTTCCAATCTCAGGGGAGAAATCAGCCCCAGCATTTT

v_gene: TRBV2
len: 15
j_gene: TRBJ2-2
d_gene: TRBD1
abundance: few
CDR3aa: CASSRDRGPNGELFF
CDR3nt: TGTGCCAGCAGTCGGGACAGGGGGCCCAACGGGGAGCTGTTTTTT

v_gene: TRBV7-9
len: 15
j_gene: TRBJ2-3
d_gene: -
abundance: few
CDR3aa: CASSYMASGTDTQYF
CDR3nt: TGTGCCAGCAGCTATATGGCTAGTGGCACAGATACGCAGTATTTT

v_gene: TRBV9
len: 14
j_gene: TRBJ2-5
d_gene: -
abundance: few
CDR3aa: CASSPGRPGETQYF
CDR3nt: TGTGCCAGCAGCCCCGGTCGACCCGGGGAGACCCAGTACTTC

v_gene: TRBV6-2/TRBV6-3
len: 12
j_gene: TRBJ2-2
d_gene: -
abundance: few
CDR3aa: CASTGYGGELFF
CDR3nt: TGTGCCAGTACAGGGTACGGCGGGGAGCTGTTTTTT

v_gene: TRBV7-9
len: 16
j_gene: TRBJ2-1
d_gene: TRBD1
abundance: few
CDR3aa: CASSPLTGGQFNEQFF
CDR3nt: TGTGCCAGCAGCCCCCTCACAGGGGGCCAATTTAATGAGCAGTTCTTC

v_gene: TRBV2
len: 14
j_gene: TRBJ2-7
d_gene: TRBD2
abundance: few
CDR3aa: CASSDASGGLEQYF
CDR3nt: TGTGCCAGCAGTGACGCTAGCGGGGGACTCGAGCAGTACTTC

v_gene: TRBV6-5
len: 15
j_gene: TRBJ2-7
d_gene: -
abundance: many
CDR3aa: CASTKEAGVYYEQYF
CDR3nt: TGTGCCAGCACAAAGGAGGCAGGTGTGTACTACGAGCAGTACTTC

v_gene: TRBV20-1
len: 16
j_gene: TRBJ2-7
d_gene: -
abundance: many
CDR3aa: CSARDTGEGVGYEQYF
CDR3nt: TGCAGTGCTAGAGATACCGGAGAGGGAGTGGGTTACGAGCAGTACTTC

v_gene: TRBV20-1
len: 15
j_gene: TRBJ2-1
d_gene: TRBD2
abundance: -
CDR3aa: CSATYARLAGVEQFF
CDR3nt: TGCAGTGCTACGTATGCCAGACTAGCGGGAGTAGAGCAGTTCTTC

v_gene: TRBV28
len: 16
j_gene: TRBJ1-5
d_gene: -
abundance: -
CDR3aa: CASSRMGRGDNQPQHF
CDR3nt: TGTGCCAGCAGTCGGATGGGGCGGGGGGACAATCAGCCCCAGCATTTT

v_gene: TRBV11-1
len: 20
j_gene: TRBJ2-5
d_gene: -
abundance: few
CDR3aa: CASSLILQGVNLRAKETQYF
CDR3nt: TGTGCCAGCAGCTTAATTCTTCAGGGAGTCAACCTTCGGGCTAAAGAGACCCAGTACTTC

v_gene: TRBV2
len: 14
j_gene: TRBJ2-3
d_gene: -
abundance: few
CDR3aa: CASKVLGAEITQYF
CDR3nt: TGTGCCAGCAAAGTGTTGGGGGCCGAGATTACGCAGTATTTT

v_gene: TRBV2
len: 12
j_gene: TRBJ1-2
d_gene: -
abundance: many
CDR3aa: CASGSSIYGYTF
CDR3nt: TGTGCCAGCGGGAGTAGTATCTATGGCTACACCTTC

v_gene: TRBV24-1
len: 13
j_gene: TRBJ1-2
d_gene: -
abundance: few
CDR3aa: CATSDAGLRGYTF
CDR3nt: TGTGCCACCAGTGATGCAGGACTACGCGGCTACACCTTC

v_gene: TRBV20-1
len: 15
j_gene: TRBJ1-5
d_gene: TRBD1
abundance: few
CDR3aa: CSARARGQGSQPQHF
CDR3nt: TGCAGTGCTAGAGCCCGGGGACAGGGAAGTCAGCCCCAGCATTTT

v_gene: TRBV5-1
len: 13
j_gene: TRBJ2-5
d_gene: -
abundance: many
CDR3aa: CASSFGGQETQYF
CDR3nt: TGTGCCAGCAGCTTTGGGGGCCAAGAGACCCAGTACTTC

v_gene: TRBV12-3/TRBV12-4
len: 15
j_gene: TRBJ1-2
d_gene: TRBD1
abundance: few
CDR3aa: CASSTPGQGGYGYTF
CDR3nt: TGTGCCAGCAGTACCCCTGGACAGGGTGGCTATGGCTACACCTTC

v_gene: TRBV12-3/TRBV12-4
len: 15
j_gene: TRBJ2-5
d_gene: TRBD2
abundance: few
CDR3aa: CASSLNSGGQETQYF
CDR3nt: TGTGCCAGCAGTTTGAATAGCGGGGGCCAAGAGACCCAGTACTTC

v_gene: TRBV5-1
len: 13
j_gene: TRBJ2-7
d_gene: -
abundance: -
CDR3aa: CASSSRGADEQYF
CDR3nt: TGCGCCAGCAGCTCCAGGGGGGCAGACGAGCAGTACTTC

v_gene: TRBV3-1
len: 15
j_gene: TRBJ2-3
d_gene: -
abundance: few
CDR3aa: CASSPRTIRTDTQYF
CDR3nt: TGTGCCAGCAGCCCTCGGACAATCCGCACAGATACGCAGTATTTT

v_gene: TRBV7-9
len: 13
j_gene: TRBJ1-1
d_gene: -
abundance: few
CDR3aa: CASSPQRDGEAFF
CDR3nt: TGTGCCAGCAGCCCCCAGCGTGACGGTGAAGCTTTCTTT

v_gene: TRBV4-3
len: 15
j_gene: TRBJ2-2
d_gene: -
abundance: -
CDR3aa: CASSQDKLASGELFF
CDR3nt: TGCGCCAGCAGCCAAGATAAACTCGCCTCCGGGGAGCTGTTTTTT

v_gene: TRBV4-2
len: 14
j_gene: TRBJ2-5
d_gene: -
abundance: few
CDR3aa: CASSQVGGRETQYF
CDR3nt: TGTGCCAGCAGCCAAGTCGGGGGCCGGGAGACCCAGTACTTC

v_gene: TRBV28
len: 18
j_gene: TRBJ2-1
d_gene: TRBD2
abundance: -
CDR3aa: CASSLRLGRGSSYNEQFF
CDR3nt: TGTGCCAGCAGTTTAAGGCTGGGTCGCGGGAGCTCCTACAATGAGCAGTTCTTC

v_gene: TRBV29-1
len: 13
j_gene: TRBJ1-1
d_gene: -
abundance: few
CDR3aa: CSVAGGVNTEAFF
CDR3nt: TGCAGCGTTGCGGGGGGGGTGAACACTGAAGCTTTCTTT

v_gene: TRBV6-5
len: 15
j_gene: TRBJ2-4
d_gene: -
abundance: -
CDR3aa: CASSYSTPGSNIQYF
CDR3nt: TGTGCCAGCAGTTACTCGACCCCCGGGTCGAACATTCAGTACTTC

v_gene: TRBV20-1
len: 15
j_gene: TRBJ2-3
d_gene: -
abundance: -
CDR3aa: CSAVTSLRGTDTQYF
CDR3nt: TGCAGTGCCGTTACTAGTCTAAGGGGCACAGATACGCAGTATTTT

v_gene: TRBV14
len: 15
j_gene: TRBJ2-5
d_gene: TRBD1
abundance: -
CDR3aa: CASSRDRGTQETQYF
CDR3nt: TGTGCCAGCAGCCGGGACAGGGGGACGCAAGAGACCCAGTACTTC

v_gene: TRBV7-2
len: 15
j_gene: TRBJ2-1
d_gene: TRBD2
abundance: -
CDR3aa: CASSLGGLANNEQFF
CDR3nt: TGTGCCAGCAGCTTAGGGGGACTAGCGAACAATGAGCAGTTCTTC

v_gene: TRBV12-3/TRBV12-4
len: 15
j_gene: TRBJ1-3
d_gene: TRBD1
abundance: few
CDR3aa: CASGDRVFSGNTIYF
CDR3nt: TGTGCCAGCGGTGACAGGGTGTTCTCTGGAAACACCATATATTTT

v_gene: TRBV5-5
len: 13
j_gene: TRBJ1-5
d_gene: -
abundance: -
CDR3aa: CASSFQGTQPQHF
CDR3nt: TGTGCCAGCAGCTTTCAGGGGACTCAGCCCCAGCATTTT

v_gene: TRBV5-1
len: 13
j_gene: TRBJ2-1
d_gene: -
abundance: -
CDR3aa: CASSSGRGTEQFF
CDR3nt: TGCGCCAGCAGCTCGGGGAGGGGGACAGAGCAGTTCTTC

v_gene: TRBV20-1
len: 15
j_gene: TRBJ2-7
d_gene: TRBD2
abundance: -
CDR3aa: CSAGLAGAYTYEQYF
CDR3nt: TGCAGTGCGGGACTAGCGGGAGCCTATACCTACGAGCAGTACTTC

v_gene: TRBV29-1
len: 16
j_gene: TRBJ2-7
d_gene: TRBD1
abundance: few
CDR3aa: CSVEGLPGGRIYEQYF
CDR3nt: TGCAGCGTAGAAGGTCTCCCAGGGGGACGGATCTACGAGCAGTACTTC

v_gene: TRBV20-1
len: 14
j_gene: TRBJ1-1
d_gene: -
abundance: many
CDR3aa: CSALPASKRTEAFF
CDR3nt: TGCAGTGCTCTCCCCGCTTCAAAGCGGACTGAAGCTTTCTTT

v_gene: TRBV3-1
len: 17
j_gene: TRBJ2-4
d_gene: -
abundance: once
CDR3aa: CASSQDLNNLAKNIQYF
CDR3nt: TGTGCCAGCAGCCAAGATCTGAACAACCTAGCCAAAAACATTCAGTACTTC

v_gene: TRBV20-1
len: 14
j_gene: TRBJ2-3
d_gene: TRBD2
abundance: few
CDR3aa: CSARGTSGSDTQYF
CDR3nt: TGCAGTGCTAGAGGGACTAGCGGCTCAGATACGCAGTATTTT

v_gene: TRBV20-1
len: 13
j_gene: TRBJ2-7
d_gene: -
abundance: -
CDR3aa: CSAEGGAAYEQYF
CDR3nt: TGCAGTGCCGAGGGGGGAGCGGCGTACGAGCAGTACTTC

v_gene: TRBV4-1
len: 17
j_gene: TRBJ1-6
d_gene: TRBD1
abundance: -
CDR3aa: CASSRGTGGEPNSPLHF
CDR3nt: TGCGCCAGCAGCCGCGGGACAGGGGGCGAGCCGAATTCACCCCTCCACTTT

v_gene: TRBV5-5
len: 13
j_gene: TRBJ2-7
d_gene: TRBD1
abundance: few
CDR3aa: CASRRTGAYEQYF
CDR3nt: TGTGCCAGCAGACGAACAGGGGCCTACGAGCAGTACTTC

v_gene: TRBV25-1
len: 13
j_gene: TRBJ2-5
d_gene: TRBD1
abundance: -
CDR3aa: CASSTGTAETQYF
CDR3nt: TGTGCCAGCAGCACAGGGACAGCAGAGACCCAGTACTTC

v_gene: TRBV3-1
len: 14
j_gene: TRBJ1-1
d_gene: -
abundance: -
CDR3aa: CASSQTRGSTEAFF
CDR3nt: TGTGCCAGCAGCCAAACACGAGGGAGCACTGAAGCTTTCTTT

v_gene: TRBV4-3
len: 16
j_gene: TRBJ2-2
d_gene: TRBD1
abundance: -
CDR3aa: CASSQGGTENTGELFF
CDR3nt: TGCGCCAGCAGCCAAGGGGGGACAGAGAACACCGGGGAGCTGTTTTTT

v_gene: TRBV4-1
len: 15
j_gene: TRBJ1-5
d_gene: -
abundance: few
CDR3aa: CASSQGQKLNQPQHF
CDR3nt: TGCGCCAGCAGCCAAGGGCAGAAGTTAAATCAGCCCCAGCATTTT

v_gene: TRBV12-3/TRBV12-4
len: 13
j_gene: TRBJ2-5
d_gene: -
abundance: -
CDR3aa: CASTWLGSETQYF
CDR3nt: TGTGCCAGCACTTGGTTGGGGTCGGAGACCCAGTACTTC

v_gene: TRBV7-2
len: 13
j_gene: TRBJ2-5
d_gene: -
abundance: few
CDR3aa: CASSLARTETQYF
CDR3nt: TGTGCCAGCAGCTTAGCTAGGACCGAGACCCAGTACTTC

v_gene: TRBV10-3
len: 17
j_gene: TRBJ2-2
d_gene: TRBD2
abundance: few
CDR3aa: CAISEPSGGTNTGELFF
CDR3nt: TGTGCCATCAGTGAGCCTAGCGGGGGGACTAACACCGGGGAGCTGTTTTTT

v_gene: TRBV5-6
len: 19
j_gene: TRBJ2-5
d_gene: TRBD2
abundance: -
CDR3aa: CASSLTAGVVSFLQETQYF
CDR3nt: TGTGCCAGCAGCTTGACTGCGGGAGTGGTGTCCTTTCTGCAAGAGACCCAGTACTTC

v_gene: TRBV20-1
len: 16
j_gene: TRBJ2-7
d_gene: TRBD2
abundance: many
CDR3aa: CSARDPLSGRGYEQYF
CDR3nt: TGCAGTGCTAGAGACCCGCTTAGCGGGAGGGGCTACGAGCAGTACTTC

v_gene: TRBV29-1
len: 14
j_gene: TRBJ2-5
d_gene: -
abundance: -
CDR3aa: CSRRGRGVEETQYF
CDR3nt: TGCAGCCGCCGCGGCAGGGGCGTTGAAGAGACCCAGTACTTC

v_gene: TRBV28
len: 18
j_gene: TRBJ2-1
d_gene: TRBD2
abundance: -
CDR3aa: CASSFVASGRASFNEQFF
CDR3nt: TGTGCCAGCAGTTTTGTGGCTAGCGGGAGGGCCTCCTTCAATGAGCAGTTCTTC

v_gene: TRBV6-5
len: 15
j_gene: TRBJ2-5
d_gene: -
abundance: -
CDR3aa: CASSYRGRGRETQYF
CDR3nt: TGTGCCAGCAGTTACCGTGGCAGGGGGAGGGAGACCCAGTACTTC

v_gene: TRBV28
len: 15
j_gene: TRBJ2-7
d_gene: -
abundance: -
CDR3aa: CASQALRWYFYEQYF
CDR3nt: TGTGCCAGCCAGGCCCTCCGGTGGTACTTCTACGAGCAGTACTTC

v_gene: TRBV12-2
len: 18
j_gene: TRBJ1-5
d_gene: -
abundance: -
CDR3aa: CASRLERTGGYSNQPQHF
CDR3nt: TGTGCAAGTCGCTTAGAACGGACAGGGGGTTATAGCAATCAGCCCCAGCATTTT

v_gene: TRBV3-1
len: 14
j_gene: TRBJ1-4
d_gene: -
abundance: -
CDR3aa: CASSLIGSNEKLFF
CDR3nt: TGTGCCAGCAGCCTAATCGGGAGTAATGAAAAACTGTTTTTT

v_gene: TRBV6-1
len: 16
j_gene: TRBJ1-1
d_gene: TRBD1
abundance: many
CDR3aa: CASSAPGTGGDTEAFF
CDR3nt: TGTGCCAGCAGTGCCCCCGGGACAGGGGGGGATACTGAAGCTTTCTTT

v_gene: TRBV2
len: 15
j_gene: TRBJ2-2
d_gene: -
abundance: few
CDR3aa: CASSPRTFRTGELFF
CDR3nt: TGTGCCAGCAGTCCCAGGACTTTCCGCACCGGGGAGCTGTTTTTT

v_gene: TRBV2
len: 14
j_gene: TRBJ2-2
d_gene: TRBD2
abundance: -
CDR3aa: CASGGTTLTGELFF
CDR3nt: TGTGCCAGCGGAGGGACTACCTTAACCGGGGAGCTGTTTTTT

v_gene: TRBV6-5
len: 14
j_gene: TRBJ2-3
d_gene: -
abundance: many
CDR3aa: CASSLRQETDTQYF
CDR3nt: TGTGCCAGCAGTCTACGACAGGAAACAGATACGCAGTATTTT